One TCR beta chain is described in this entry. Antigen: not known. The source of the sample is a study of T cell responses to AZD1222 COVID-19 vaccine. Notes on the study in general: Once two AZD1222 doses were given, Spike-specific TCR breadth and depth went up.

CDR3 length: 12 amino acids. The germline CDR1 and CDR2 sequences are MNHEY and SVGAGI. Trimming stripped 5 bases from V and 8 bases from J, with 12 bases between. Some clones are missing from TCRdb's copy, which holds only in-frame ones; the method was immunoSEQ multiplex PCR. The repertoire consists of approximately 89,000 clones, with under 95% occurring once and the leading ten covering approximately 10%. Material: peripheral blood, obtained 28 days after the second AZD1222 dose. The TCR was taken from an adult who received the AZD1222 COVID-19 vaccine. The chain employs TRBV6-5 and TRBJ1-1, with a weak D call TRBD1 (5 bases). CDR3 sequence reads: CASSNPWGEAFF. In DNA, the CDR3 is TGTGCCAGCAGTAACCCGTGGGGGGAAGCTTTCTTT.